This TCR beta chain was sequenced in a study of T cells in tuberculosis. Study-wide results and caveats: T cells binding CD1B-GMM tetramer weakly possibly escaped the sort.

Assay: immunoSEQ multiplex PCR; the TCRdb copy retains only in-frame clones and omits some. This sample has about 58,000 clones, with 88% found just once. Thawed, overnight-rested PBMC were stained with GMM-loaded CD1B tetramer, viability dye and anti-CD3, then sorted. The CD1B tetramers carried C32 glucose monomycolate purified from Rhodococcus equi. The ends were cut back, 1 base at V and 3 bases at J, with 8 bases in the middle. CDR1 is LNHDA, CDR2 SQIVND, per germline (reference sequence). This CDR3 is 14 amino acids long. The sequence came from an adult woman with latent tuberculosis. V is TRBV19 and J is TRBJ2-3; D not resolved. The sample taken for sequencing was CD1b-GMM tetramer-negative cells sorted from PBMCs. The CDR3 sequence: CASSIVIQTDTQYF. The DNA of the CDR3 is TGTGCCAGTAGTATAGTGATACAGACAGATACGCAGTATTTT.